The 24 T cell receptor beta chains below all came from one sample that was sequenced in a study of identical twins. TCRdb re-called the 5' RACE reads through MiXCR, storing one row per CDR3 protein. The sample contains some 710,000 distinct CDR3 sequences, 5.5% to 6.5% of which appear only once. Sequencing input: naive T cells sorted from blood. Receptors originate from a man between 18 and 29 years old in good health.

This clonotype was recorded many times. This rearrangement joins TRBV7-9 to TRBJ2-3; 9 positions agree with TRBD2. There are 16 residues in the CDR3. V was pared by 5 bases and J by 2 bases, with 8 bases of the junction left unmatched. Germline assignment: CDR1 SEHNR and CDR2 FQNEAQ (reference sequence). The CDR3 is CASSPRSSGDTDTQYF. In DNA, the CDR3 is TGTGCCAGCAGCCCAAGGTCTAGCGGGGACACAGATACGCAGTATTTT.

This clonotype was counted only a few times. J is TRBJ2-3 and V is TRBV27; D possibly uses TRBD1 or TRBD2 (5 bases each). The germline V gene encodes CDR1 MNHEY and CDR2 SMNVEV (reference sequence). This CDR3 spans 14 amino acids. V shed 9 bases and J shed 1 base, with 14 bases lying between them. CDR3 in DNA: TGTGCCAGTCATTTTCGGGGCCGCACAGATACGCAGTATTTT. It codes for CASHFRGRTDTQYF.

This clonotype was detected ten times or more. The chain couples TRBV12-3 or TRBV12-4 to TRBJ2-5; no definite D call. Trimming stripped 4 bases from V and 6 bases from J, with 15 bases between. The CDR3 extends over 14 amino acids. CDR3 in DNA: TGTGCCAGCAGTTCTTTTGCGGAGTTGAAGACCCAGTACTTC. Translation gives CASSSFAELKTQYF.

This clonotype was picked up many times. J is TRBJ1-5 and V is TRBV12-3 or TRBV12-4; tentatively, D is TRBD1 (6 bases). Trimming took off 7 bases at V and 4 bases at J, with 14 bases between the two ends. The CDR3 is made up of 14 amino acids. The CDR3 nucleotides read TGTGCCAGCAACCCGGAGGGGGGAAATCAGCCCCAGCATTTT. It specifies CASNPEGGNQPQHF.

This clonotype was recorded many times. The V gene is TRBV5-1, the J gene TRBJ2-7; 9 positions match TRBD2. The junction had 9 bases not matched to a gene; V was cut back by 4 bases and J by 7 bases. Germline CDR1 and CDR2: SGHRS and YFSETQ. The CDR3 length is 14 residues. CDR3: CASSEGTSPVEQYF. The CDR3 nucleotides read TGCGCCAGCAGCGAAGGGACTAGCCCGGTGGAGCAGTACTTC.

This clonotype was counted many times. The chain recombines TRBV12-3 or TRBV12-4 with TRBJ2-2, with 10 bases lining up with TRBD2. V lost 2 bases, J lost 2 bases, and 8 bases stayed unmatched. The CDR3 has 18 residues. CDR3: CASSLILAGVVNTGELFF. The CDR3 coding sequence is TGTGCCAGCAGTTTAATCCTAGCGGGAGTTGTTAACACCGGGGAGCTGTTTTTT.

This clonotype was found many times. The CDR3 bases are TGCAGTGCTAGAGAGGGAACAGATACGCAGTATTTT. Residues: CSAREGTDTQYF. The rearrangement links TRBV20-1 to TRBJ2-3; D remains unclear. With 0 bases removed from V and 3 bases from J, the gap between germline ends came to 4 bases. Germline loops: CDR1 DFQATT, CDR2 SNEGSKA (reference sequence). This CDR3 has 12 residues.

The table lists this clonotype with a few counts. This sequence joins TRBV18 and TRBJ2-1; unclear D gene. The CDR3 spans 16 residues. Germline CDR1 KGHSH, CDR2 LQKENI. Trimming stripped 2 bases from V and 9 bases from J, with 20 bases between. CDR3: CASSPKSLGLTGEQFF. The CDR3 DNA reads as TGTGCCAGCTCACCAAAAAGTTTGGGCCTAACGGGTGAGCAGTTCTTC.

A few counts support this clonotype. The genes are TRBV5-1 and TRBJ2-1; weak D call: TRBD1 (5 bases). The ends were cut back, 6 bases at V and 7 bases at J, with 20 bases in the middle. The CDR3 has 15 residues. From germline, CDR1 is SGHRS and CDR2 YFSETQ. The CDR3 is CASKQGNSRRNEQFF. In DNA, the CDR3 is TGCGCCAGCAAGCAGGGTAATAGTCGGAGAAATGAGCAGTTCTTC.

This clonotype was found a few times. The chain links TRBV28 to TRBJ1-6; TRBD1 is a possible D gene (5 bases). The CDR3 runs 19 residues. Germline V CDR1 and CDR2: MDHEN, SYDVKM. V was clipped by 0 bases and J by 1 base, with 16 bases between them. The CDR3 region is CASSLWRGRAGSYNSPLHF. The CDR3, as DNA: TGTGCCAGCAGTTTATGGCGGGGAAGGGCAGGGTCCTATAATTCACCCCTCCACTTT.

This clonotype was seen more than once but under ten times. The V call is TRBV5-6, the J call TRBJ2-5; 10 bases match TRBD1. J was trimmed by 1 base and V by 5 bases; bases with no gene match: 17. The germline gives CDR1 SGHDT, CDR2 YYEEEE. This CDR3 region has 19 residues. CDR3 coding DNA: TGTGCCAGCAGTGGAGCCCGGGACAGGGGTACGCCCCGCCAAGAGACCCAGTACTTC. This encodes CASSGARDRGTPRQETQYF.

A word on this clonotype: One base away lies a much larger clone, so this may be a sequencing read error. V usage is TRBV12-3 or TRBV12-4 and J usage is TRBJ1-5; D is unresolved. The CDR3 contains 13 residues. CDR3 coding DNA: TGTGCCAGCAGTCCCTCCCTCAATCAGCCCCAGCCTTTT. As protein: CASSPSLNQPQPF.

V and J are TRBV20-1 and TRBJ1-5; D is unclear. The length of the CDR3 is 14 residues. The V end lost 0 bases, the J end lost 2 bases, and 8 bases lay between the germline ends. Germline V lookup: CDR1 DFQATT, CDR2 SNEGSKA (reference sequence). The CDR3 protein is CSARDHVGNQPQHF. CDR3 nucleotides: TGCAGTGCTAGAGATCACGTCGGCAATCAGCCCCAGCATTTT.

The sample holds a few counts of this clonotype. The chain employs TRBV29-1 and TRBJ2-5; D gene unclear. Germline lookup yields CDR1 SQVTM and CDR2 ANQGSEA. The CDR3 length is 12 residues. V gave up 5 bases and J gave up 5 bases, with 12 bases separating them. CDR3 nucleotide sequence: TGCAGCGTTCTGGCTCCTTGGGAGACCCAGTACTTC. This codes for CSVLAPWETQYF. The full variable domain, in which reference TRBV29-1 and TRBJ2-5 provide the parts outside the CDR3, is SAVISQKPSRDICQRGTSLTIQCQVDSQVTMMFWYRQQPGQSLTLIATANQGSEATYESGFVIDKFPISRPNLTFSTLTVSNMSPEDSSIYLCSVLAPWETQYFGPGTRLLVL.

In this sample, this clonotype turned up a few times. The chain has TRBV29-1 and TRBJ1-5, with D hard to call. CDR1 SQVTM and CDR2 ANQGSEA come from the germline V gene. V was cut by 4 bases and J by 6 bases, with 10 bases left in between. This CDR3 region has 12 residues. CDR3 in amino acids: CSVGTAGQPQHF. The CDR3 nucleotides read TGCAGCGTTGGGACCGCCGGTCAGCCCCAGCATTTT.

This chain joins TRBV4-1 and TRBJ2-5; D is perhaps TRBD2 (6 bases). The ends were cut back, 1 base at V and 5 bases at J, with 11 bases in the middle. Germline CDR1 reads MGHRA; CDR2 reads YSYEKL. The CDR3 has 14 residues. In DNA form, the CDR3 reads TGCGCCAGCAGCCAAGTCTTTGGGGGGGAGACCCAGTACTTC. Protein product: CASSQVFGGETQYF.

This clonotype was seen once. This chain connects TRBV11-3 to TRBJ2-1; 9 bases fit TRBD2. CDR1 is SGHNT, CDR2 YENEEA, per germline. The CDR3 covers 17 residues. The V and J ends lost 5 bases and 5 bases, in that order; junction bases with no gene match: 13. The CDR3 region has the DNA TGTGCCAGCAGCCTAATCGCGGGGGGGGACGGAAACAATGAGCAGTTCTTC. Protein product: CASSLIAGGDGNNEQFF.

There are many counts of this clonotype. The CDR3 region has the DNA TGCGCCAGCAGCTTGGCCGACAGGGTCCCACTTGGCTACACCTTC. As protein: CASSLADRVPLGYTF. V is TRBV5-1 and J is TRBJ1-2, with TRBD1 matching over 7 bases. The germline V gene has CDR1 SGHRS and CDR2 YFSETQ. V lost 0 bases to trimming and J lost 7 bases; unmatched junction nucleotides: 9. CDR3 size: 15 residues.

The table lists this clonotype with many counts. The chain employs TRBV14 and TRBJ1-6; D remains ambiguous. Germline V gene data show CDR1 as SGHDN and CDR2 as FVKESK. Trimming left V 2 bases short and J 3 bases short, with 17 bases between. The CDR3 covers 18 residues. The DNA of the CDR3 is TGTGCCAGCAGCCAAAGTTCGTCCCGGATTATCTATAATTCACCCCTCCACTTT. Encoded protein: CASSQSSSRIIYNSPLHF.

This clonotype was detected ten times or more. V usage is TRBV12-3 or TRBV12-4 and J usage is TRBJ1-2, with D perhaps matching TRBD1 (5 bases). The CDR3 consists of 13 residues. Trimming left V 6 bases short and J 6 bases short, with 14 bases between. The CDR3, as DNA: TGTGCCAGCAGCGCCACAGGATCTAATGGCTACACCTTC. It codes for CASSATGSNGYTF.

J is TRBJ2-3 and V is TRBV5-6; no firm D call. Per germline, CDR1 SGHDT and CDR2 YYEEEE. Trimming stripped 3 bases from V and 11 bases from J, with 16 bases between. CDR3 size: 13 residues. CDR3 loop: CASSSSQRLEQYF. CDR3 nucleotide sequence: TGTGCCAGCAGCTCCTCACAGCGCTTGGAGCAGTATTTT. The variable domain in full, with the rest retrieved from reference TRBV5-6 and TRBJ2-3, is DAGVTQSPTHLIKTRGQQVTLRCSPKSGHDTVSWYQQALGQGPQFIFQYYEEEERQRGNFPDRFSGHQFPNYSSELNVNALLLGDSALYLCASSSSQRLEQYFGPGTRLTVL.

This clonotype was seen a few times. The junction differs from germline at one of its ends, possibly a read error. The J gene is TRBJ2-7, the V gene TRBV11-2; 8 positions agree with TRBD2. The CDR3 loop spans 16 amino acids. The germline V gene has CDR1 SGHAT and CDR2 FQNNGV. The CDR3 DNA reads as TGTGCCAGCAGCTTAGAGCGGATAGGCGGGAGGTACGGGCAGTACTTC. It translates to CASSLERIGGRYGQYF.

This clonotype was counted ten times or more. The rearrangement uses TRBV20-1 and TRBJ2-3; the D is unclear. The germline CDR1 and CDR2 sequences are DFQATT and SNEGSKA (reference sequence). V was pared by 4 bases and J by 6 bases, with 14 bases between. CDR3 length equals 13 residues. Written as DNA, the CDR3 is TGCAGTGCTACCTCTCGGGTCGGGGATACGCAGTATTTT. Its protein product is CSATSRVGDTQYF.

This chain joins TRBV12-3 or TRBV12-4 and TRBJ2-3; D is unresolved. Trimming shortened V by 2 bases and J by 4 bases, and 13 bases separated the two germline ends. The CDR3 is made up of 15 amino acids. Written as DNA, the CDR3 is TGTGCCAGCAGTTTAAGTGGGAACGGCGCAGATACGCAGTATTTT. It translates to CASSLSGNGADTQYF.